This T cell receptor (beta chain) was obtained from a study of cytomegalovirus exposure and HLA in healthy donors. PCR used 60 Vbeta primers and 13 Jbeta primers. Profiled with immunoSEQ multiplex PCR; TCRdb holds only in-frame clones, not every one. The sample lists roughly 98,000 clones; 65% to 85% were seen once. In germline, CDR1 is MDHEN, CDR2 SYDVKM. V shed 4 bases and J shed 3 bases, with 16 bases lying between them. The CDR3 runs 15 residues. About this clone itself: Its antigen is not known.

Findings of the study overall: In a later analysis, TCR association rates varied by HLA locus: DRB1 most, HLA-C fewest.

There were likely unrecorded immune exposures, though donors were nominally healthy when sampled. The sequence came from a man in his forties or fifties in good health and CMV-seronegative. The gene calls are TRBV28 and TRBJ2-7; D is perhaps TRBD1 (6 bases). Sequencing was done on a sample of PBMCs. CDR3 loop: CASSSQQGKSYEQYF. CDR3 nucleotide sequence: TGTGCCAGCAGTTCCCAACAGGGTAAAAGCTACGAGCAGTACTTC.